This is a list of T cell receptor beta chains from one sample in a study. TCRdb analysed the 5' RACE reads with MiXCR anew, one entry per CDR3 protein. The sample has over 10,000 distinct CDR3 sequences, just over 50% seen once. Specimen: tumor-infiltrating Tregs sorted from the breast tumor. The source of these receptors is a female donor with breast cancer. Each CDR3 is given without its conserved first and last residue. The order of the fields is CDR3 protein, V gene, J gene.

ASSSHFSGANVLT,TRBV7-2,TRBJ2-6
ASSLEGSRQY,TRBV7-6,TRBJ2-3
SARDVGSPGAEAS,TRBV20-1,TRBJ1-1
ASSPGGTDTQY,TRBV18,TRBJ2-3
ASSTGTGYGYT,TRBV6-5,TRBJ1-2
ASGSVAGHTQY,TRBV12-5,TRBJ2-3
ASSLRAGLTDTQY,TRBV7-9,TRBJ2-3
ASSQRQLAGNLGTDTQY,TRBV14,TRBJ2-3
ASSLSGGPTTDTQY,TRBV19,TRBJ2-3
SAKGWGQRAEAF,TRBV20-1,TRBJ1-1
AVAGTSGPVGETQY,TRBV10-3,TRBJ2-5
ASSVTGPNNKKLF,TRBV12-3/TRBV12-4,TRBJ1-4
ASSQTINSPLH,TRBV7-2,TRBJ1-6
ASTDRGDLPQH,TRBV7-2,TRBJ1-5
ASSLERQETQY,TRBV12-3/TRBV12-4,TRBJ2-5
ASSSSGRADTGELF,TRBV5-1,TRBJ2-2
ASSQTETTSPLH,TRBV4-1,TRBJ1-6
ASSLGPSVVDTEAF,TRBV7-9,TRBJ1-1
SARDSDRITEAF,TRBV20-1,TRBJ1-1
ASSQGLRRGTKELF,TRBV12-3/TRBV12-4,TRBJ2-2
ASSHVQGGNYNEQF,TRBV12-3/TRBV12-4,TRBJ2-1
ASSLVAGGPPV,TRBV7-6,TRBJ2-1
ASTPRGGMNQPQH,TRBV6-2/TRBV6-3,TRBJ1-5
ASSPSPIAYGYT,TRBV4-1,TRBJ1-2
ASSSSSLGWTEAF,TRBV7-2,TRBJ1-1
ASSETGYNYGYT,TRBV6-5,TRBJ1-2
ASSQTGGGSPYEQY,TRBV4-2,TRBJ2-7
ANSLVSPTSSGEQF,TRBV7-8,TRBJ2-1
ASSQDSNTEAF,TRBV4-3,TRBJ1-1
ASSLGGEGNGYT,TRBV7-2,TRBJ1-2
ASSLLSDMGYT,TRBV5-1,TRBJ1-2
ASSQEDQGQSRPNEQF,TRBV4-1,TRBJ2-1
ASSSTGHGQETQY,TRBV7-9,TRBJ2-5
ASSLTVSAGNTIY,TRBV12-3/TRBV12-4,TRBJ1-3
ATRGSGGHGYT,TRBV10-3,TRBJ1-2
AISEEQGAEAF,TRBV10-3,TRBJ1-1
ASSPEAGALNTGELF,TRBV7-3,TRBJ2-2
ASSLGQMNTGELF,TRBV5-6,TRBJ2-2
SARAGTSGQETQY,TRBV20-1,TRBJ2-5
ASSHQPGDIEKLF,TRBV4-3,TRBJ1-4
ASRQNFRDSSYEQY,TRBV7-8,TRBJ2-7
ASSAFAGGSYEQY,TRBV6-1,TRBJ2-7
ASSQDRSGTGQETQY,TRBV4-2,TRBJ2-5
ASSYLSAPTYNEQF,TRBV6-2/TRBV6-3,TRBJ2-1
ASSDPMQGRDDEQF,TRBV25-1,TRBJ2-1
ASSLDSRRY,TRBV4-1,TRBJ2-7
ASSQAGSPGHPETQY,TRBV4-2,TRBJ2-5
AISESGDRMPQH,TRBV10-3,TRBJ1-5
AMFPGQGAGVNQPQH,TRBV10-3,TRBJ1-5
ASSRRVQETQY,TRBV7-2,TRBJ2-5
ASSQGVTEAF,TRBV7-2,TRBJ1-1
SQSPRAGWSSGSREQF,TRBV20-1,TRBJ2-1